The source of this T cell receptor (beta chain) is a study of blood T cell repertoires in COVID-19 (TCRdb year 2020). Background on the whole study: The collaborator samples originated in the United States, Italy and Spain and spanned the acute and convalescent phases of COVID-19. The repertoires were made available in a free public database intended to serve as a resource for research on the immune response to SARS-CoV-2. Nearly every sample came with metadata listing a de-identified subject ID, COVID-19 status, age in years and sex. The samples were drawn from two sources: the first 160 participants of the ongoing ImmuneRACE study, and fewer than 1,500 subjects contributed by 6 global collaborators. Where HLA class I and class II types were available, the types were taken from metadata supplied by the sample provider, not from assay-based typing. The prospective study material was composed of cDNA or gDNA derived from T cells, B-cell-depleted T cells, or PBMCs. Subjects who had been exposed to COVID-19, were actively infected with it, or had recovered from it provided the deeply sampled blood TCRbeta repertoires that made up the dataset.

Enrolling through a virtual design, the prospective study's participants ranged in age from roughly 18 to 89 years and lived across approximately 25 United States geographic areas. To assign participants to cohorts, the prospective study relied on clinical history that participants themselves reported in a screening survey and a study questionnaire. Recovered participants in ImmuneRACE Cohort 3 were defined as having two consecutive negative NP/OP PCR tests, clearance from a healthcare professional, or resolution of symptoms. Mobile phlebotomists in the prospective study collected whole blood, serum and a nasopharyngeal or oropharyngeal swab from every participant. Additional blood draws and questionnaires over an approximately two-month period could optionally be provided by prospective study participants. Before DNA extraction, prospective study blood samples were shipped either frozen or at room temperature.

Including cysteine and phenylalanine, the CDR3 has 15 amino acids. Only the CDR3 DNA stays, 45 bases, in frame from base 1. In the germline V gene, CDR1 corresponds to KGHDR and CDR2 to SFDVKD. V is pruned by 4 bases and J by 5 bases, leaving 8 bases of the junction without a gene match. TCRbeta CDR3 regions were amplified from genomic DNA by means of the immunoSEQ Assay, a bias-controlled multiplex PCR. On the study's bioinformatics: Nucleated cell counts per sample were estimated from amplification of reference gene primers within the assay. To quantify the absolute abundance of each unique TCRbeta CDR3 rearrangement, sequence reads were collapsed and filtered. For each sample, productive Simpson clonality was calculated by taking the square root of Simpson's diversity index across productive rearrangements. What TCRdb holds here is the immuneACCESS table cut down to in-frame rearrangements. Part of the clones is not present; checked against another copy, under half of the missing clones reflect an unresolved V gene, and the others are unexplained. The V and J calls and clone size are taken from that table; D and trimming were inferred from the DNA. Across this sample there are 200,000 to 250,000 clones, with about four fifths seen only once. About 1.8% of the sample belongs to the ten largest clones.

Summary of the overall study and its limitations: The quantity of clinical and demographic metadata differed by source and by participant and was supplied without curation.

This clone was counted a few times. Its antigen specificity is not known. The record has no base qualities; no much larger clone is one base away. The source of this sequence is a man in his sixties who had recovered from COVID-19. The material sequenced was PBMCs or T cells enriched from blood (not recorded which). Recombination linked TRBV24-1 to TRBJ1-1, with 8 bases in between that match TRBD1. The CDR3 has the sequence CATSESGQGWTEAFF. The bases read TGTGCCACCAGTGAATCCGGACAGGGCTGGACTGAAGCTTTCTTT.